Below, 25 T cell receptor beta chains from the same sample are listed, as sequenced in a study of blood T cell repertoires in COVID-19. Generated by immunoSEQ multiplex PCR, the TCRdb table keeps only in-frame clones and is missing some. The sample includes about 140,000 clones, 70% to 80% of them seen just once. Sequenced input: peripheral blood. The receptors derive from a man in his 60s with acute or convalescent COVID-19.

The rearrangement uses TRBV5-1 and TRBJ2-3, with TRBD2 matching over 11 bases. CDR1 is SGHRS, CDR2 YFSETQ, per germline. This CDR3 is 17 amino acids long. Losses at the gene ends were 3 bases for V and 1 base for J; bases not matched to a gene: 7. Written as DNA, the CDR3 is TGCGCCAGCAGCTCCGGGCTAGCGGGAGGTGGCACAGATACGCAGTATTTT. It yields the protein CASSSGLAGGGTDTQYF.

The chain uses TRBV5-1 and TRBJ2-5; a weak D match, TRBD1 (6 bases). Per germline, CDR1 SGHRS and CDR2 YFSETQ. This CDR3 is built from 14 residues. V gave up 2 bases and J gave up 1 base, with 9 bases separating them. In DNA form, the CDR3 reads TGCGCCAGCAGCTTTACAGGGCCCCAAGAGACCCAGTACTTC. This codes for CASSFTGPQETQYF.

V gene TRBV7-2 combines with J gene TRBJ1-2; D is ambiguous. Germline V lookup: CDR1 SGHTA, CDR2 FQGNSA. V was trimmed by 1 base and J by 4 bases, leaving 10 bases between them. The CDR3 consists of 14 residues. The CDR3 DNA sequence: TGTGCCAGCAGCTTAGAGAGGGTCAGCTATGGCTACACCTTC. It specifies CASSLERVSYGYTF.

As for this clone: In the same sample, other DNA sequences code for this CDR3. The chain links TRBV19 to TRBJ2-5, with 10 bases aligning to TRBD1. Trimming at V came to 6 bases and at J to 2 bases, leaving 0 bases not matched to a gene. The CDR3 has 13 amino acids. From germline, CDR1 is LNHDA and CDR2 SQIVND (reference sequence). For the CDR3, the DNA is TGTGCCAGTAGGGACAGGGGGCAAGAGACCCAGTACTTC. It specifies CASRDRGQETQYF.

This clone appeared once. The chain recombines TRBV18 with TRBJ1-4, with 7 nucleotides matching TRBD1. Germline lookup yields CDR1 KGHSH and CDR2 LQKENI. J gave up 8 bases and V 2 bases, and 5 bases lay outside the gene matches. This CDR3 region has 14 residues. This CDR3 reads CASSPNQGDEKLFF. CDR3 coding DNA: TGTGCCAGCTCACCAAACCAGGGGGACGAAAAACTGTTTTTT.

On this clone itself: Other DNA sequences in this sample translate to the same CDR3. This sequence joins TRBV28 and TRBJ1-2, with D unclear. The CDR3 totals 13 residues. Germline CDR1 reads MDHEN; CDR2 reads SYDVKM. The germline V and J ends were trimmed by 3 bases and 2 bases, with 7 bases remaining between them. This CDR3 is CASSLTGNYGYTF. The DNA of the CDR3 is TGTGCCAGCAGTTTGACCGGGAACTATGGCTACACCTTC.

The chain employs TRBV29-1 and TRBJ2-1; a weak D match, TRBD1 (5 bases). CDR3 length equals 11 residues. Per the germline V gene, CDR1 is SQVTM and CDR2 is ANQGSEA. CDR3 sequence reads: CSLDSYNEQFF. The CDR3 DNA reads as TGCAGTTTAGACAGTTACAATGAGCAGTTCTTC.

Here the CDR3 reads CASSPEGGAELFF. The CDR3 DNA reads as TGTGCCAGCAGCCCCGAGGGGGGGGCGGAGCTGTTTTTT. V and J are TRBV7-2 and TRBJ2-2, with D tentatively TRBD2 (7 bases). The CDR3 consists of 13 residues. The germline gives CDR1 SGHTA, CDR2 FQGNSA. V shed 5 bases and J shed 10 bases, with 14 bases lying between them.

Many counts were recorded for this clone. The chain couples TRBV6-5 to TRBJ1-2; D is perhaps TRBD1 (5 bases). Germline V lookup: CDR1 MNHEY, CDR2 SVGAGI. The V and J ends lost 8 bases and 4 bases respectively, with 11 bases between them. The CDR3 runs 12 residues. The CDR3 DNA sequence: TGTGCCAGCGACAGAGCGCTCTATGGCTACACCTTC. This gives the protein CASDRALYGYTF.

This clone was recorded once. The chain employs TRBV7-9 and TRBJ2-5; 7 bases align to TRBD1. Germline loops: CDR1 SEHNR, CDR2 FQNEAQ (reference sequence). Trimming removed 3 bases from V and 4 bases from J; junction bases left unmatched: 5. CDR3 size: 14 residues. The CDR3 DNA reads TGTGCCAGCAGCTTGACAGGGTCCGTAGAGACCCAGTACTTC. It is translated as CASSLTGSVETQYF.

CDR3 residues: CASSYSEGNTEAFF. CDR3 DNA: TGTGCCAGCAGTTACTCCGAGGGGAACACTGAAGCTTTCTTT. The chain links TRBV6-2 or TRBV6-3 to TRBJ1-1; no reliable D call. Per germline, CDR1 MNHEY and CDR2 SVGEGT. This CDR3 spans 14 amino acids. The V gene lost 0 bases and the J gene lost 1 base, with 6 bases spanning the gap.

The chain recombines TRBV6-5 with TRBJ2-2, with 9 bases lining up with TRBD1. This CDR3 has 14 residues. Germline V gene data show CDR1 as MNHEY and CDR2 as SVGAGI. V trimming: 7 bases; J trimming: 3 bases; junction bases outside the gene matches: 3. CDR3 bases: TGTGCCAGCATAGGACAGGGGTACACCGGGGAGCTGTTTTTT. This encodes CASIGQGYTGELFF.

The chain combines TRBV20-1 with TRBJ2-2, with D possibly matching TRBD2 (6 bases). Germline assignment: CDR1 DFQATT and CDR2 SNEGSKA (reference sequence). CDR3 size: 16 residues. V was pared by 3 bases and J by 0 bases, with 14 bases between. CDR3 nucleotide sequence: TGCAGTGCTAGTGCTACCGGGACTGCGAACACCGGGGAGCTGTTTTTT. Translation: CSASATGTANTGELFF.

This chain joins TRBV28 and TRBJ1-3; D call uncertain. V lost 6 bases and J lost 6, with 24 bases in between. The CDR3 is made up of 17 amino acids. Germline V gives CDR1 MDHEN, CDR2 SYDVKM. The CDR3 region has the DNA TGTGCCAGCAGCCGCCCGACGAGGCAGATACAAAAAAACACCATATATTTT. This encodes CASSRPTRQIQKNTIYF. Filled out from reference TRBV28 and TRBJ1-3, the complete variable domain reads DVKVTQSSRYLVKRTGEKVFLECVQDMDHENMFWYRQDPGLGLRLIYFSYDVKMKEKGDIPEGYSVSREKKERFSLILESASTNQTSMYLCASSRPTRQIQKNTIYFGEGSWLTVV.

The chain uses TRBV27 and TRBJ1-2; no clear D. V lost 3 bases and J 0 bases, leaving 8 bases between the germline ends. The CDR3 spans 14 residues. Germline lookup yields CDR1 MNHEY and CDR2 SMNVEV (reference sequence). In DNA form, the CDR3 reads TGTGCCAGCAGTTTGAGGCAGTCTAACTATGGCTACACCTTC. This encodes CASSLRQSNYGYTF.

This clone was seen only a few times. The chain combines TRBV5-1 with TRBJ2-3, with TRBD2 matching 8 bases. The V gene's germline CDR1 is SGHRS and CDR2 YFSETQ. The CDR3 is 15 residues long. V lost 5 bases, J lost 6 bases, and 11 bases stayed unmatched. Here the CDR3 DNA reads TGCGCCAGCAGGCTGTCAGCGGGAGTTACTGATACGCAGTATTTT. As protein: CASRLSAGVTDTQYF.

This chain uses TRBV27 with TRBJ2-1, with 7 positions matching TRBD2. V was pared by 0 bases and J by 8 bases, with 7 bases of the junction left unmatched. The length of the CDR3 is 15 residues. Looked up from germline, CDR1 is MNHEY and CDR2 is SMNVEV (reference sequence). The chain's CDR3 is CASSLSRLASDEQFF. CDR3 bases: TGTGCCAGCAGTTTATCCCGACTAGCTTCCGATGAGCAGTTCTTC.

V gene TRBV2 combines with J gene TRBJ2-3; 10 bases match TRBD2. CDR3 length equals 15 residues. The germline gives CDR1 SNHLY, CDR2 FYNNEI. The ends lost 1 base at V and 6 bases at J; junction bases unmatched: 4. CDR3 sequence (DNA): TGTGCCAGCAGTGAAGAGGAAGCGGGGGGGGATACGCAGTATTTT. Amino acids: CASSEEEAGGDTQYF.

V and J are TRBV14 and TRBJ1-1; D might be TRBD1 (5 bases). The V gene lost 3 bases and the J gene lost 12 bases, with 11 bases spanning the gap. Germline loops: CDR1 SGHDN, CDR2 FVKESK. This CDR3 is 11 amino acids long. The CDR3 is CASSQTTETFF. In DNA form, the CDR3 reads TGTGCCAGCAGCCAGACGACAGAAACTTTCTTT.

The chain joins TRBV18 to TRBJ1-1; D might be TRBD1 (5 bases). Germline V lookup: CDR1 KGHSH, CDR2 LQKENI. Trimming removed 3 bases at V and 4 bases at J, with 15 bases between. This CDR3 has 15 amino acids. The CDR3 DNA reads TGTGCCAGCTCACCGTCCGGGGGTCTGGGCACTGAAGCTTTCTTT. As protein: CASSPSGGLGTEAFF.

This clone was picked up one time. As DNA, the CDR3 is TGTGCCAGCAGCGTCTCTAGCGGGCCCTACGAGCAGTACTTC. Encoded protein: CASSVSSGPYEQYF. This chain links TRBV9 with TRBJ2-7, with 8 bases lining up with TRBD2. Unmatched junction bases numbered 3, after V lost 2 bases and J lost 2 bases. Germline V gives CDR1 SGDLS, CDR2 YYNGEE. This CDR3 region has 14 residues.

The V gene is TRBV3-1 (or the pseudogene TRBV3-2), the J gene TRBJ2-3; 8 bases agree with TRBD2. The V and J ends lost 4 bases and 5 bases, in that order; junction bases with no gene match: 8. This CDR3 contains 15 residues. Germline CDR1 reads LGHDT; CDR2 reads YNNKEL (reference sequence). The CDR3 region has the DNA TGTGCCAGCAGCCCTTTCGGGGCGGGGGGAGATACGCAGTATTTT. Translated, it gives CASSPFGAGGDTQYF.

The V and J genes are TRBV19 and TRBJ1-2, with D possibly being TRBD1 (6 bases). The CDR3 loop spans 14 amino acids. Germline V gene lookup returns CDR1 LNHDA and CDR2 SQIVND (reference sequence). V lost 2 bases, J lost 8 bases, and 15 bases lay in between. The CDR3 reads CASSIPGQLRGYTF. The CDR3 bases are TGTGCCAGTAGTATACCCGGACAGCTGAGGGGCTACACCTTC.

The sample holds a few counts of this clone. The chain has TRBV9 and TRBJ2-7; 10 bases are shared with TRBD1. Germline V gene data show CDR1 as SGDLS and CDR2 as YYNGEE. Trimming at V came to 0 bases and at J to 5 bases, leaving 5 bases not matched to a gene. CDR3 length equals 15 residues. The CDR3 DNA reads TGTGCCAGCAGCGTAGAGGGGACAGGGGTTAACGAGCAGTACTTC. Translation gives CASSVEGTGVNEQYF.

Here the CDR3 reads CASSISSGFQDEQYF. CDR3 coding DNA: TGTGCCAGTAGTATATCCAGCGGCTTTCAGGACGAGCAGTACTTC. V and J are TRBV19 and TRBJ2-7, with D possibly being TRBD2 (5 bases). V was clipped by 2 bases and J by 5 bases, with 16 bases between them. The germline V gene encodes CDR1 LNHDA and CDR2 SQIVND (reference sequence). The CDR3 spans 15 residues.